These T cell receptor beta chains were read from a single sample in a study of blood T cell repertoires in COVID-19. Repertoires were generated with immunoSEQ multiplex PCR, while TCRdb's copy carries only in-frame clones and drops some. This table has hundreds of thousands of clones, around 80% appearing once. The sequencing sample was made of PBMCs or T cells enriched from blood (not recorded which). The receptors here all came from a young man with acute COVID-19. The CDR3 runs from the conserved cysteine through the conserved F or W. The D gene is left open where the match is weak. Size tells how often a clone was seen (once, few, many) or the class of an expanded clone, and some rows leave it out.

NA,NA,TRBV5-4,TRBJ2-1,CASSWDLSLSGNEQFF,TGTGCCAGCAGTTGGGACTTAAGCCTGTCTGGCAATGAGCAGTTCTTC
NA,NA,TRBV9,TRBJ2-2,CASSPGWNTGELFF,TGTGCCAGCAGTCCGGGATGGAACACCGGGGAGCTGTTTTTT
NA,NA,TRBV20-1,TRBJ2-1,CSASPRVLGHNEQFF,TGCAGTGCCAGTCCCCGGGTTTTGGGGCACAATGAGCAGTTCTTC
NA,NA,TRBV19,TRBJ1-5,CASTHPGINQPQHF,TGTGCCAGTACCCACCCAGGCATCAATCAGCCCCAGCATTTT
NA,NA,TRBV13,TRBJ1-1,CASSNWGAEAFF,TGTGCCAGCAGTAATTGGGGGGCTGAAGCTTTCTTT
NA,NA,TRBV30,TRBJ1-1,CAWSLLTGRDTEAFF,TGTGCCTGGAGCCTCTTAACAGGGCGAGATACTGAAGCTTTCTTT
NA,NA,TRBV5-5,TRBJ1-4,CASSLGRGATNEKLFF,TGTGCCAGCAGCTTGGGGCGGGGCGCAACTAATGAAAAACTGTTTTTT
TRBD2,NA,TRBV10-3,TRBJ2-3,CAISLGLAGDTQYF,TGTGCCATCAGCCTGGGACTAGCGGGAGATACGCAGTATTTT
TRBD1,NA,TRBV6-5,TRBJ1-2,CASSRDRGEGYTF,TGTGCCAGCAGCCGGGACAGGGGGGAGGGCTACACCTTC
TRBD1,NA,TRBV5-1,TRBJ1-2,CASSDGQGGGYTF,TGCGCCAGCAGCGATGGACAGGGTGGTGGCTACACCTTC
NA,NA,TRBV5-1,TRBJ1-1,CASSLEQGRTEAFF,TGCGCCAGCAGCTTGGAACAGGGTAGAACTGAAGCTTTCTTT
NA,NA,TRBV5-1,TRBJ2-1,CASSLPGNNEQFF,TGCGCCAGCAGCTTGCCAGGGAACAATGAGCAGTTCTTC
NA,NA,TRBV7-9,TRBJ1-2,CASSLGGGYGYTF,TGTGCCAGCAGCTTAGGAGGGGGCTATGGCTACACCTTC
TRBD2,NA,TRBV3-1/TRBV3-2,TRBJ2-1,CASSQASGGAGYEQFF,TGTGCCAGCAGCCAAGCTTCCGGGGGGGCAGGCTATGAGCAGTTCTTC
TRBD2,once,TRBV5-1,TRBJ2-4,CASSKAGLAYLDKNIQYF,TGCGCCAGCAGCAAGGCGGGACTAGCTTATTTGGACAAAAACATTCAGTACTTC
TRBD2,NA,TRBV7-3,TRBJ2-3,CASSLYSGGADTQYF,TGTGCCAGCAGCTTATATAGCGGGGGCGCAGATACGCAGTATTTT
TRBD1,NA,TRBV2,TRBJ2-2,CASSWTGVDTGELFF,TGTGCCAGCAGTTGGACAGGGGTGGACACCGGGGAGCTGTTTTTT
TRBD2,NA,TRBV2,TRBJ2-1,CASGRLAGMYNEQFF,TGTGCCAGCGGTCGACTAGCGGGGATGTACAATGAGCAGTTCTTC
TRBD1,NA,TRBV19,TRBJ1-1,CASSAQGGTEAFF,TGTGCCAGTAGTGCACAGGGGGGCACTGAAGCTTTCTTT
TRBD1,NA,TRBV9,TRBJ1-4,CASSVSPTGQGNEKLFF,TGTGCCAGCAGCGTATCCCCCACCGGACAGGGTAATGAAAAACTGTTTTTT
TRBD1,NA,TRBV2,TRBJ1-6,CASSPGQDNSPLHF,TGTGCCAGCAGTCCCGGACAGGATAATTCACCCCTCCACTTT
TRBD2,few,TRBV5-1,TRBJ2-1,CASSLGSGGLTRNEQFF,TGCGCCAGCAGCTTGGGAAGCGGGGGGCTCACAAGGAATGAGCAGTTCTTC
NA,NA,TRBV29-1,TRBJ1-2,CSVEDGDTF,TGCAGCGTTGAAGACGGGGACACCTTC
NA,NA,TRBV5-1,TRBJ1-4,CASSLGRETDLLFF,TGCGCCAGCAGCTTGGGACGGGAAACCGATTTACTGTTTTTT
TRBD1,NA,TRBV7-2,TRBJ1-5,CASIQGASNQPQHF,TGTGCCAGCATACAGGGGGCCAGCAATCAGCCCCAGCATTTT
TRBD1,NA,TRBV5-1,TRBJ2-7,CASSLDRGEQYF,TGCGCCAGCAGCTTGGACAGGGGCGAGCAGTACTTC
TRBD2,NA,TRBV15,TRBJ2-3,CATSSMPLAAAPDTQYF,TGTGCCACCAGCAGCATGCCACTAGCGGCGGCCCCAGATACGCAGTATTTT
TRBD2,NA,TRBV27,TRBJ2-1,CASSYQLADDPYNEQFF,TGTGCCAGCAGCTATCAACTAGCGGACGACCCTTACAATGAGCAGTTCTTC
NA,NA,TRBV5-6,TRBJ1-4,CASSLLDISEKLFF,TGTGCCAGCAGCTTGTTAGACATATCAGAAAAACTGTTTTTT
NA,NA,TRBV2,TRBJ2-6,CASSEGRLSGANVLTF,TGTGCCAGCAGTGAAGGGCGGCTCTCTGGGGCCAACGTCCTGACTTTC
TRBD1,NA,TRBV9,TRBJ1-4,CARKRRRTGEEKLFF,TGTGCCAGGAAGCGTAGAAGGACAGGGGAAGAAAAACTGTTTTTT
TRBD2,few,TRBV7-7,TRBJ2-2,CASSPRTSGAGELFF,TGTGCCAGCAGCCCCCGGACTAGCGGGGCCGGGGAGCTGTTTTTT
TRBD1,NA,TRBV7-3,TRBJ1-6,CASSQNDADRESYNSPLHF,TGTGCCAGCAGCCAAAACGATGCGGACAGGGAATCCTATAATTCACCCCTCCACTTT
NA,NA,TRBV29-1,TRBJ1-1,CSVSRVLNTEAFF,TGCAGCGTCTCAAGAGTCTTGAACACTGAAGCTTTCTTT
TRBD2,NA,TRBV18,TRBJ2-3,CASSLASGATDTQYF,TGTGCCAGCTCACTAGCTAGCGGGGCCACAGATACGCAGTATTTT
NA,NA,TRBV10-3,TRBJ1-2,CAISGAYGYTF,TGTGCCATCAGTGGGGCTTATGGCTACACCTTC
NA,NA,TRBV6-4,TRBJ2-3,CASSGEDSTDTQYF,TGTGCCAGCAGTGGGGAGGATAGCACAGATACGCAGTATTTT
TRBD1,NA,TRBV9,TRBJ2-1,CASSAQTGAAPNEQFF,TGTGCCAGCAGCGCCCAGACAGGGGCCGCGCCAAATGAGCAGTTCTTC
NA,NA,TRBV4-1,TRBJ1-1,CASSQARELGITEAFF,TGCGCCAGCAGCCAAGCCCGGGAGTTGGGGATCACTGAAGCTTTCTTT
TRBD1,NA,TRBV5-1,TRBJ1-2,CASSVGNAGGTYGYTF,TGCGCCAGCAGCGTAGGAAATGCAGGGGGCACCTATGGCTACACCTTC
TRBD2,NA,TRBV24-1,TRBJ2-1,CATSDLQSSGGAGEQFF,TGTGCCACCAGTGATTTGCAGAGTAGCGGGGGGGCCGGGGAGCAGTTCTTC
NA,NA,TRBV7-2,TRBJ1-1,CASSPGLQWREAFF,TGTGCCAGCAGCCCCGGACTCCAGTGGAGAGAAGCTTTCTTT
TRBD1,once,TRBV6-5,TRBJ1-2,CASSWDRGAYGYTF,TGTGCCAGCAGTTGGGACAGGGGGGCCTATGGCTACACCTTC
TRBD1,NA,TRBV30,TRBJ2-1,CAWSIGGTGFNEQFF,TGTGCCTGGAGTATTGGCGGGACAGGGTTTAATGAGCAGTTCTTC
NA,NA,TRBV5-4,TRBJ1-2,CASSLGQGISNYGYTF,TGTGCCAGCAGCTTGGGGCAGGGGATATCTAACTATGGCTACACCTTC
TRBD2,NA,TRBV5-4,TRBJ2-1,CASSSGGSYNEQFF,TGTGCCAGCAGCTCGGGGGGCTCCTACAATGAGCAGTTCTTC
TRBD2,NA,TRBV7-3,TRBJ2-1,CASSLTGGIEQFF,TGTGCCAGCAGCTTAACGGGGGGGATTGAGCAGTTCTTC
NA,NA,TRBV19,TRBJ1-4,CEGDSNEKLFF,TGTGAAGGCGACTCTAATGAAAAACTGTTTTTT
NA,NA,TRBV15,TRBJ1-1,CATSRAGQGEAFF,TGTGCCACCAGCCGAGCTGGGCAGGGTGAAGCTTTCTTT
TRBD2,NA,TRBV14,TRBJ2-1,CASSPYAGLAGGSSYNEQFF,TGTGCCAGCAGCCCCTATGCGGGACTAGCGGGGGGGAGCTCCTACAATGAGCAGTTCTTC
NA,NA,TRBV12-3/TRBV12-4,TRBJ1-5,CASSTGQPQHF,TGTGCCAGCAGTACAGGTCAGCCCCAGCATTTT
NA,NA,TRBV5-5,TRBJ2-7,CASSLGRGTSYEQYF,TGTGCCAGCAGCTTGGGGCGGGGAACCTCCTACGAGCAGTACTTC
NA,once,TRBV5-1,TRBJ2-5,CASSLRRHSQETQYF,TGCGCCAGCAGCTTGAGGAGGCACAGTCAAGAGACCCAGTACTTC
TRBD1,NA,TRBV12-3/TRBV12-4,TRBJ2-3,CASRQGSTDTQYF,TGTGCCAGCAGACAGGGGAGCACAGATACGCAGTATTTT
NA,NA,TRBV7-9,TRBJ2-2,CASSSWGVGTGELFF,TGTGCCAGCAGCTCGTGGGGGGTCGGCACCGGGGAGCTGTTTTTT